One and the same sample provided the 28 T cell receptor beta chains below, sequenced in a study of blood T cell repertoires in COVID-19. The method was immunoSEQ multiplex PCR; TCRdb's version includes in-frame clones alone and lacks a portion of them. This table has around 250,000 clones, around 90% appearing once. The sample was PBMCs or T cells enriched from blood (not recorded which). The receptors were gathered from a woman in her forties or fifties who had recovered from COVID-19.

In this sample, this clone turned up once. The chain couples TRBV6-5 to TRBJ2-7, with 7 bases matching TRBD2. This CDR3 spans 14 amino acids. Germline values: CDR1 MNHEY, CDR2 SVGAGI. Unmatched junction bases numbered 8, after V lost 6 bases and J lost 3 bases. The CDR3 here is CASSKGGRSYEQYF. The CDR3 nucleotides are TGTGCCAGCAGCAAGGGAGGGCGGAGCTACGAGCAGTACTTC.

The table lists this clone with a few counts. The CDR3 reads CASSHYGEVGGTGELFF. DNA for the CDR3: TGTGCCAGCAGCCATTATGGGGAGGTTGGAGGCACCGGGGAGCTGTTTTTT. The chain recombines TRBV3-1 (or the pseudogene TRBV3-2) with TRBJ2-2, with D perhaps matching TRBD2 (6 bases). Germline-derived CDR1 and CDR2 are LGHDT and YNNKEL (reference sequence). This CDR3 spans 17 amino acids. Trimming took 3 bases from V and 4 from J, leaving 18 bases between them.

This clone showed up just once. The chain employs TRBV29-1 and TRBJ2-5; tentative D call: TRBD2 (6 bases). V dropped 7 bases and J dropped 8 bases, with 20 bases sitting between them. There are 13 residues in the CDR3. Germline V gene lookup returns CDR1 SQVTM and CDR2 ANQGSEA. The CDR3 DNA follows: TGCAGCGCCGAGGCTCTTAGCGGCCTAACCCAGTACTTC. Amino acids: CSAEALSGLTQYF.

V gene TRBV10-3 combines with J gene TRBJ2-5; 11 bases are a match to TRBD2. The germline gives CDR1 ENHRY, CDR2 SYGVKD. The CDR3 extends over 15 amino acids. Trimming cost V 8 bases and J 2 bases; bases outside gene matches: 7. CDR3 loop: CAIGGTSGSQETQYF. CDR3 DNA: TGTGCCATCGGAGGGACTAGCGGCTCGCAAGAGACCCAGTACTTC.

This clone was picked up one time. The rearrangement joins TRBV24-1 to TRBJ2-1, with 12 nucleotides matching TRBD2. Trimming cost V 6 bases and J 4 bases; bases outside gene matches: 0. The CDR3 contains 14 residues. Germline V CDR1 and CDR2: KGHDR, SFDVKD. Here the CDR3 DNA reads TGTGCCACCAGTACTAGCGGGGGGTACAATGAGCAGTTCTTC. This translates into CATSTSGGYNEQFF.

The rearrangement links TRBV19 to TRBJ1-1, with 8 bases matching TRBD1. CDR1 and CDR2 (germline): LNHDA, SQIVND (reference sequence). The trim removed 1 base at V and 5 bases at J, leaving 6 bases unmatched. This CDR3 spans 15 amino acids. The CDR3 sequence: CASSIGQGARTEAFF. Here the CDR3 DNA reads TGTGCCAGTAGTATAGGGCAGGGGGCAAGAACTGAAGCTTTCTTT.

This chain uses TRBV6-2 or TRBV6-3 with TRBJ1-5; TRBD1 matches at 9 bases. The ends lost 2 bases at V and 2 bases at J; junction bases unmatched: 13. Germline V gives CDR1 MNHEY, CDR2 SVGEGT. This CDR3 region has 19 residues. The CDR3 DNA reads as TGTGCCAGCAGTTACACATACCGGGACAGGGTCGACGGCAATCAGCCCCAGCATTTT. Translation gives CASSYTYRDRVDGNQPQHF.

The rearrangement links TRBV7-9 to TRBJ2-3, with 8 bases fitting TRBD1. Germline lookup yields CDR1 SEHNR and CDR2 FQNEAQ (reference sequence). The CDR3 runs 14 residues. The ends lost 5 bases at V and 5 bases at J; junction bases unmatched: 6. CDR3 in amino acids: CASSRTGSLDTQYF. The CDR3 DNA sequence: TGTGCCAGCAGCCGGACAGGGAGTTTAGATACGCAGTATTTT.

The CDR3 spells CATGGWTSGEFSYEQYF. CDR3 coding DNA: TGTGCCACTGGTGGATGGACTAGCGGGGAATTTTCCTACGAGCAGTACTTC. The rearrangement links TRBV3-1 (or the pseudogene TRBV3-2) to TRBJ2-7, with 12 bases fitting TRBD2. The CDR3 consists of 17 residues. The V and J ends lost 10 bases and 1 base, in that order; junction bases with no gene match: 14. From germline, CDR1 is LGHDT and CDR2 YNNKEL (reference sequence).

This chain links TRBV28 with TRBJ2-3; no definite D call. V dropped 7 bases and J dropped 2 bases, with 13 bases sitting between them. CDR1 and CDR2 (germline): MDHEN, SYDVKM. The CDR3 is made up of 14 amino acids. CDR3 bases: TGTGCCAGCACCCCACCCGGGTTCACAGATACGCAGTATTTT. Encoded protein: CASTPPGFTDTQYF.

This clone was observed a single time. The V gene is TRBV12-5, the J gene TRBJ1-1; 8 bases agree with TRBD1. V lost 6 bases to trimming and J lost 4 bases; unmatched junction nucleotides: 7. Germline loops: CDR1 LGHNT, CDR2 FRNRAP. This CDR3 comprises 14 residues. CDR3 loop: CASGRQGLSTEAFF. The CDR3 DNA sequence: TGTGCTAGTGGACGACAGGGGTTGAGCACTGAAGCTTTCTTT. Together with reference TRBV12-5 and TRBJ1-1, the CDR3 gives the full variable domain: DARVTQTPRHKVTEMGQEVTMRCQPILGHNTVFWYRQTMMQGLELLAYFRNRAPLDDSGMPKDRFSAEMPDATLATLKIQPSEPRDSAVYFCASGRQGLSTEAFFGQGTRLTVV.

The J gene is TRBJ1-1, the V gene TRBV7-8; D possibly corresponds to TRBD1 (5 bases). Trimming stripped 1 base from V and 6 bases from J, with 12 bases between. This CDR3 contains 14 residues. Per the germline V gene, CDR1 is SGHVS and CDR2 is FQNEAQ. The CDR3 loop reads CASSLGRGMAEAFF. DNA for the CDR3: TGTGCCAGCAGCTTAGGGAGGGGAATGGCTGAAGCTTTCTTT.

A single count supports this clone. The V gene is TRBV7-6, the J gene TRBJ2-7, with 12 positions matching TRBD1. V was pared by 4 bases and J by 3 bases, with 7 bases of the junction left unmatched. The CDR3 contains 16 residues. Per germline, CDR1 SGHVS and CDR2 FNYEAQ. CDR3 nucleotide sequence: TGTGCCAGCAGCTCGACCGGGACAGGGGGCGACTACGAGCAGTACTTC. It specifies CASSSTGTGGDYEQYF.

About this clone: Germline and junction disagree at one end, which may indicate a read error. V usage is TRBV7-7 and J usage is TRBJ1-2; maybe TRBD1 (5 bases). The CDR3 runs 15 residues. CDR1 and CDR2 (germline): SSHAT, FNYEAQ (reference sequence). CDR3: CASSLARGDGYGYTF. The CDR3 coding sequence is TGTGCTAGCAGCTTAGCGCGGGGGGATGGCTATGGCTACACCTTC.

The chain links TRBV19 to TRBJ1-4; TRBD1 agrees at 10 bases. J gave up 7 bases and V 7 bases, and 3 bases lay outside the gene matches. The CDR3 runs to 13 residues. Germline V gives CDR1 LNHDA, CDR2 SQIVND (reference sequence). The DNA of the CDR3 is TGTGCCAGTAACCGGGACAGGGGTGAAAAACTGTTTTTT. It codes for CASNRDRGEKLFF.

J is TRBJ1-2 and V is TRBV19, with D possibly TRBD1 on 6 matching bases. Trimming shortened V by 6 bases and J by 2 bases, and 10 bases separated the two germline ends. There are 13 residues in the CDR3. CDR1 and CDR2 from the germline V gene are LNHDA and SQIVND (reference sequence). The chain's CDR3 is CASSPTGNYGYTF. The CDR3 nucleotides read TGTGCCAGTAGCCCAACAGGGAACTATGGCTACACCTTC.

The chain recombines TRBV4-1 with TRBJ1-1; D might be TRBD1 (6 bases). This CDR3 is built from 15 residues. Per the germline V gene, CDR1 is MGHRA and CDR2 is YSYEKL. Trimming removed 5 bases at V and 1 base at J, with 14 bases between. Here the CDR3 reads CASSWNPDRNTEAFF. For the CDR3, the DNA is TGCGCCAGCAGCTGGAATCCGGACAGGAACACTGAAGCTTTCTTT.

The chain joins TRBV7-2 to TRBJ2-7, with a weak D call TRBD1 (6 bases). Trimming removed 5 bases from V and 4 bases from J, with 27 bases in between. Germline CDR1 and CDR2: SGHTA and FQGNSA. This CDR3 region has 18 residues. CDR3 protein: CASSTAATGSVTPYEQYF. DNA of the CDR3: TGTGCCAGCAGCACAGCAGCTACAGGGAGTGTAACGCCTTACGAGCAGTACTTC. The full variable domain, with the rest looked up from reference TRBV7-2 and TRBJ2-7, is GAGVSQSPSNKVTEKGKDVELRCDPISGHTALYWYRQSLGQGLEFLIYFQGNSAPDKSGLPSDRFSAERTGGSVSTLTIQRTQQEDSAVYLCASSTAATGSVTPYEQYFGPGTRLTVT.

This clone was counted between two and nine times. The rearrangement uses TRBV28 and TRBJ1-4; TRBD1 might be the D (5 bases). The germline V gene encodes CDR1 MDHEN and CDR2 SYDVKM. The CDR3 covers 15 residues. V lost 2 bases and J lost 6, with 13 bases in between. The CDR3 is CASSLVRAGYEKLFF. Written as DNA, the CDR3 is TGTGCCAGCAGTTTAGTAAGGGCAGGGTATGAAAAACTGTTTTTT.

The chain links TRBV4-3 to TRBJ2-1, with 12 bases matching TRBD2. Losses at the gene ends were 0 bases for V and 7 bases for J; bases not matched to a gene: 10. The germline V gene encodes CDR1 LGHNA and CDR2 YSLEER. This CDR3 contains 18 residues. The CDR3 nucleotides are TGCGCCAGCAGCCAAGATTCGGTGTGGACTAGCGGGATAAATGAGCAGTTCTTC. This sequence encodes CASSQDSVWTSGINEQFF.

The chain is built from TRBV2 and TRBJ2-1; TRBD1 aligns across 9 bases. The CDR3 length is 16 residues. In germline, CDR1 is SNHLY, CDR2 FYNNEI. The J segment lost 5 bases and the V segment lost 9 bases, leaving 14 bases of the junction unmatched. The CDR3 loop reads CASVPGQGNRNNEQFF. The CDR3 nucleotides are TGTGCCAGTGTACCGGGACAGGGTAATCGGAACAATGAGCAGTTCTTC.

The chain uses TRBV19 and TRBJ1-1; a weak D match, TRBD1 (5 bases). CDR1 is LNHDA and CDR2 is SQIVND in the germline V gene (reference sequence). Trimming took off 1 base at V and 4 bases at J, with 7 bases between the two ends. This CDR3 spans 13 amino acids. The CDR3 sequence: CASSIGRVTEAFF. The CDR3 nucleotides read TGTGCCAGTAGTATAGGCAGGGTCACTGAAGCTTTCTTT.

The genes are TRBV19 and TRBJ2-2, with TRBD2 matching 10 bases. Trimming at V came to 3 bases and at J to 6 bases, leaving 13 bases not matched to a gene. Germline assignment: CDR1 LNHDA and CDR2 SQIVND (reference sequence). The CDR3 is 18 residues long. This CDR3 is CASSMTGPSGSRSGELFF. CDR3 in DNA: TGTGCCAGTAGTATGACAGGGCCTAGCGGGAGTAGGTCCGGGGAGCTGTTTTTT. Using reference TRBV19 and TRBJ2-2 for the parts outside the CDR3, the full variable domain is DGGITQSPKYLFRKEGQNVTLSCEQNLNHDAMYWYRQDPGQGLRLIYYSQIVNDFQKGDIAEGYSVSREKKESFPLTVTSAQKNPTAFYLCASSMTGPSGSRSGELFFGEGSRLTVL.

The chain employs TRBV10-3 and TRBJ1-1; D possibly corresponds to TRBD1 (6 bases). This CDR3 is built from 14 residues. Germline values: CDR1 ENHRY, CDR2 SYGVKD. The V end lost 2 bases, the J end lost 3 bases, and 10 bases lay between the germline ends. CDR3 DNA sequence: TGTGCCATCAGTGAGAGGGACACCTACACTGAAGCTTTCTTT. Its protein is CAISERDTYTEAFF.

The rearrangement links TRBV7-9 to TRBJ1-1; D is undetermined. The CDR3 runs to 13 residues. V dropped 2 bases and J dropped 0 bases, with 4 bases sitting between them. The V gene's germline CDR1 is SEHNR and CDR2 FQNEAQ (reference sequence). CDR3 DNA sequence: TGTGCCAGCAGCTTATCCGTGAACACTGAAGCTTTCTTT. Translating gives CASSLSVNTEAFF.

The chain couples TRBV7-8 to TRBJ2-3, with 9 positions matching TRBD2. The CDR3 sequence is 14 residues long. With V trimmed by 1 base and J by 6 bases, 2 bases remained unmatched. Germline V gives CDR1 SGHVS, CDR2 FQNEAQ. CDR3 protein: CASSLELAGDTQYF. CDR3 DNA: TGTGCCAGCAGCTTAGAACTAGCGGGTGATACGCAGTATTTT. The variable domain in full, with the rest retrieved from reference TRBV7-8 and TRBJ2-3, is GAGVSQSPRYKVAKRGQDVALRCDPISGHVSLFWYQQALGQGPEFLTYFQNEAQLDKSGLPSDRFFAERPEGSVSTLKIQRTQQEDSAVYLCASSLELAGDTQYFGPGTRLTVL.

This chain links TRBV5-1 with TRBJ1-1; 8 positions agree with TRBD1. The CDR3 has 15 residues. J was trimmed by 4 bases and V by 0 bases; bases with no gene match: 5. CDR1 is SGHRS, CDR2 YFSETQ, per germline. As DNA, the CDR3 is TGCGCCAGCAGCTTGGGCACAGGGGGAGGCACTGAAGCTTTCTTT. It translates to CASSLGTGGGTEAFF.

CDR3 protein: CASSEGFGSSYNEQFF. Written as DNA, the CDR3 is TGTGCCAGCAGTGAAGGTTTTGGCAGCTCCTACAATGAGCAGTTCTTC. The V gene is TRBV2, the J gene TRBJ2-1; D gene uncertain. CDR3 size: 16 residues. Per the germline V gene, CDR1 is SNHLY and CDR2 is FYNNEI. V lost 1 base to trimming and J lost 0 bases, with 10 bases between them.